These T cell receptor beta chains were read from a single sample in a study of PD-1 blockade in classical Hodgkin lymphoma. Measured with immunoSEQ multiplex PCR; TCRdb has only the in-frame clones, and not every one. The sample lists thousands of clones, 67% occurring once. The material was peripheral blood mononuclear cells (PBMCs), obtained before the fourth cycle of nivolumab. These receptors came from a human donor with classical Hodgkin lymphoma. CDR3s include the opening cysteine and the closing phenylalanine or tryptophan. A D gene is named only where the DNA matches it firmly. The size entry is marked missing in some rows and otherwise reads once, few, many or a size class.

>TRBV5-1|NA|TRBD2|TRBJ2-2
CASRLAGGNTGELFF
TGCGCCAGCAGACTAGCGGGGGGGAACACCGGGGAGCTGTTTTTT
>TRBV4-2|few|NA|TRBJ2-1
CASSQETSYNEQFF
TGTGCCAGCAGCCAAGAGACCTCCTACAATGAGCAGTTCTTC
>TRBV6-4|NA|NA|TRBJ2-3
CANSEGGTDTQYF
TGTGCCAACAGTGAAGGAGGAACGGATACGCAGTATTTT
>TRBV9|medium-sized|NA|TRBJ1-3
CASSVEGVEDTIYF
TGTGCCAGCAGCGTAGAGGGGGTGGAGGACACCATATATTTT
>TRBV2|NA|TRBD1|TRBJ1-6
CASTLTGGDNSPLHF
TGTGCCAGCACCTTGACAGGGGGCGATAATTCACCCCTCCACTTT
>TRBV28|NA|TRBD2|TRBJ2-1
CASSLLTSGSSSNEQFF
TGTGCCAGCAGTTTATTGACTAGCGGGAGTTCATCCAATGAGCAGTTCTTC
>TRBV19|NA|NA|TRBJ1-1
CASSRSTVNTEAFF
TGTGCCAGTAGCCGATCGACAGTGAACACTGAAGCTTTCTTT
>TRBV11-2|NA|TRBD2|TRBJ2-5
CASSLTSLGTKQYF
TGTGCCAGCAGCTTAACATCCCTTGGGACTAAGCAGTACTTC
>TRBV6-6|NA|NA|TRBJ2-7
CASRWTVFSSYEQYF
TGTGCCAGCAGGTGGACAGTTTTTAGCTCCTACGAGCAGTACTTC
>TRBV6-4|NA|NA|TRBJ2-7
CASSDLGQRVASGFWDF
TGTGCCAGCAGTGACTTAGGACAGAGAGTGGCCTCGGGATTCTGGGACTTC
>TRBV18|NA|NA|TRBJ2-1
CASSPGGLNEQFF
TGTGCCAGCTCACCAGGGGGCCTGAATGAGCAGTTCTTC
>TRBV28|few|NA|TRBJ2-7
CASSPAGVDEQYF
TGTGCCAGCAGTCCGGCCGGGGTCGACGAGCAGTACTTC
>TRBV9|NA|NA|TRBJ2-7
CASSVLPSSLPYEQYF
TGTGCCAGCAGCGTACTCCCAAGCTCGCTTCCTTACGAGCAGTACTTC
>TRBV2|few|NA|TRBJ1-2
CASRDDRSGGYTF
TGTGCCAGCAGGGATGACAGGTCGGGAGGCTACACCTTC
>TRBV4-2|NA|NA|TRBJ2-3
CASSPLLADTQYF
TGTGCCAGCAGCCCCCTCTTAGCGGATACGCAGTATTTT
>TRBV19|NA|NA|TRBJ2-3
CASSSRGSSTDTQYF
TGTGCCAGTAGTTCCCGGGGGTCCAGCACAGATACGCAGTATTTT
>TRBV6-5|once|NA|TRBJ1-2
CASSRSRRDYRYTF
TGTGCCAGCAGTCGGTCGAGACGGGACTATCGCTACACCTTC
>TRBV13|NA|TRBD1|TRBJ1-2
CASSFFDREDGYTF
TGTGCCAGCAGCTTTTTCGACAGGGAAGACGGCTACACCTTC
>TRBV19|NA|TRBD1|TRBJ2-5
CASSRNRGLQETQYF
TGTGCCAGTAGTAGGAACAGGGGGCTACAAGAGACCCAGTACTTC
>TRBV20-1|once|NA|TRBJ2-3
CSEASADTQYF
TGCAGTGAGGCTAGCGCAGATACGCAGTATTTT
>TRBV7-8|once|NA|TRBJ2-5
CASSIPRGRLREQYF
TGTGCCAGCAGCATACCCAGGGGAAGGTTAAGGGAGCAGTACTTC
>TRBV10-3|medium-sized|TRBD2|TRBJ2-3
CAISEPLGAGAAHYTDTQYF
TGTGCCATCAGTGAGCCCCTGGGAGCGGGGGCAGCCCATTACACAGATACGCAGTATTTT
>TRBV6-1|once|TRBD1|TRBJ1-6
CAISVGTRTGSPLHF
TGTGCCATCAGTGTCGGGACAAGGACAGGGTCACCCCTCCACTTT
>TRBV7-6|NA|NA|TRBJ1-4
CASSSGQSGRGEKLFF
TGTGCCAGCAGCTCCGGACAGTCCGGACGGGGTGAAAAACTGTTTTTT
>TRBV9|NA|NA|TRBJ2-7
CASSVDGSASYEQYF
TGTGCCAGCAGCGTAGATGGGTCGGCGAGCTACGAGCAGTACTTC
>TRBV27|NA|NA|TRBJ2-5
CASSYWGTLYF
TGTGCCAGCAGTTACTGGGGGACCCTGTACTTC
>TRBV11-2|few|NA|TRBJ2-7
CASSLAGALEQYF
TGTGCCAGCAGCTTAGCAGGGGCCCTCGAGCAGTACTTC
>TRBV6-1|NA|NA|TRBJ1-1
CASSEWVVEAFF
TGTGCCAGCAGTGAATGGGTAGTCGAAGCTTTCTTT
>TRBV5-6|once|NA|TRBJ2-1
CASSYQKNEQFF
TGTGCCAGCAGCTACCAGAAAAATGAGCAGTTCTTC
>TRBV2|few|TRBD2|TRBJ2-7
CASSEAGSGSGYEQYF
TGTGCCAGCAGTGAAGCAGGCAGCGGGAGTGGGTACGAGCAGTACTTC
>TRBV7-9|once|NA|TRBJ2-3
CASSSSFADTQYF
TGTGCCAGCAGCTCTAGTTTCGCAGATACGCAGTATTTT
>TRBV5-5|NA|NA|TRBJ2-3
CASSLSGTDTQYF
TGTGCCAGCAGCTTGTCAGGGACAGATACGCAGTATTTT
>TRBV28|NA|TRBD1|TRBJ2-1
CASRGTGYNEQFF
TGTGCCAGCAGGGGGACAGGATACAATGAGCAGTTCTTC
>TRBV6-1|NA|NA|TRBJ1-5
CASSSVGNQPQHF
TGTGCCAGCAGCTCAGTTGGCAATCAGCCCCAGCATTTT
>TRBV7-9|NA|NA|TRBJ2-3
CANSLGLFGGDTQYF
TGTGCCAACAGCTTAGGTCTCTTCGGGGGAGATACGCAGTATTTT
>TRBV30|once|TRBD1|TRBJ2-5
CAWGQGTSKTQYF
TGTGCCTGGGGACAGGGGACGTCCAAGACCCAGTACTTC
>TRBV29-1|NA|TRBD1|TRBJ2-3
CSVEDPRTGTRYQYF
TGCAGCGTTGAAGATCCTAGGACAGGTACCAGGTATCAGTATTTT